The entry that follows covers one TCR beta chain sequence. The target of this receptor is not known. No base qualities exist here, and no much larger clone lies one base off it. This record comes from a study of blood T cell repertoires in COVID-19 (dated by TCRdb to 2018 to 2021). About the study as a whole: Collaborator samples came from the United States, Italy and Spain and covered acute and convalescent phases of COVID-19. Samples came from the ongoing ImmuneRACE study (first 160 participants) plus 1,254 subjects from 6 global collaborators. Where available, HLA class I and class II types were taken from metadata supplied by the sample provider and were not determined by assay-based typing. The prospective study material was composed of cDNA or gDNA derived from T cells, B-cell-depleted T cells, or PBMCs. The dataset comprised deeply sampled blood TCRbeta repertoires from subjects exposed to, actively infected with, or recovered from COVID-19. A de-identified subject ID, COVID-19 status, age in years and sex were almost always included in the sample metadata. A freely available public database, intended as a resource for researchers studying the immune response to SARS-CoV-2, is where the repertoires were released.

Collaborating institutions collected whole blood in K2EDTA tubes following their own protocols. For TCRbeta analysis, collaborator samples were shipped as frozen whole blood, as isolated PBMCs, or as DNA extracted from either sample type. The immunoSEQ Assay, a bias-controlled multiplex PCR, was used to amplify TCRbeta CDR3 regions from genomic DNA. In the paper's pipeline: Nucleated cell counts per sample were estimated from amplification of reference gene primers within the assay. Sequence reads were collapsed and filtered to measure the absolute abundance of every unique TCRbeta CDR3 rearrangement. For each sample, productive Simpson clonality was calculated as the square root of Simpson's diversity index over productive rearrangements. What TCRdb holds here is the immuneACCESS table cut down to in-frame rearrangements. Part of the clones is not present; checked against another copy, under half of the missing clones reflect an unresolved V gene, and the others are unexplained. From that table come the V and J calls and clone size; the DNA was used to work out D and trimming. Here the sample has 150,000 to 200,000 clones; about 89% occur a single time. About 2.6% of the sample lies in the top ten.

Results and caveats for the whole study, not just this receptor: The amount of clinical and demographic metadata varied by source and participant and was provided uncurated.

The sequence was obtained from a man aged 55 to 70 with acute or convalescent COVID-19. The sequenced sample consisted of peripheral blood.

The encoded CDR3 is CASSPIRSGGTLFQETQYF. The base sequence is TGCGCCAGCAGCCCCATAAGGAGCGGGGGCACCCTTTTCCAAGAGACCCAGTACTTC. The chain links TRBV5-1 with TRBJ2-5, with 8 junctional bases fitting TRBD2. The CDR3 spans 19 residues, from the cysteine through the phenylalanine. This entry keeps only the CDR3 DNA: 57 bases, framed from base 1. CDR1 and CDR2 are read off the germline V gene as SGHRS and YFSETQ. Trimming leaves V shorter by 4 bases and J shorter by 1 base, with the junction holding 18 bases beyond the gene matches.